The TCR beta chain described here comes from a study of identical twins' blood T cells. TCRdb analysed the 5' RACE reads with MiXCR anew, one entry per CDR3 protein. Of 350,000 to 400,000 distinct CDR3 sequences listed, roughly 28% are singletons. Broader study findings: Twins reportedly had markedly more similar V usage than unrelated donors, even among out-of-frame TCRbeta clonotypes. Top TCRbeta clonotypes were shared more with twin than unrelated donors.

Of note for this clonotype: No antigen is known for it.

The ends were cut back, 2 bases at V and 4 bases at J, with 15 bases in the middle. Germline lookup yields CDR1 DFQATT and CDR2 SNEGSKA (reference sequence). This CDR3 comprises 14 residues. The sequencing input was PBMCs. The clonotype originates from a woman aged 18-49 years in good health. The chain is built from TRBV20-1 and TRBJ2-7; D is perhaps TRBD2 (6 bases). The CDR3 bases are TGCAGTGCTAGATCTGGGGACTCACAGTACGAGCAGTACTTC. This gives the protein CSARSGDSQYEQYF.